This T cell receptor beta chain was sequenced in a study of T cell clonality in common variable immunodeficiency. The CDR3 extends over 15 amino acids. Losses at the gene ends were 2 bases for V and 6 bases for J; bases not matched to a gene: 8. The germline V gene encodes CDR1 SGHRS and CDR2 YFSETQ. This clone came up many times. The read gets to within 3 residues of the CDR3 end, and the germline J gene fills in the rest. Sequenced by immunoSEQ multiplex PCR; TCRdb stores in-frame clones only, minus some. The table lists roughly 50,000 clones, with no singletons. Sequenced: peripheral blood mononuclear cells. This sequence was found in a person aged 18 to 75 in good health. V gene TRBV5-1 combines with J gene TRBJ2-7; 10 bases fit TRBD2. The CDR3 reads CASSFVLAGGGEQYF. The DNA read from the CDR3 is TGCGCCAGCAGCTTCGTCTTAGCGGGAGGAGGCGAG.